This T cell receptor beta chain was sequenced in a study of blood T cell repertoires in COVID-19. Study summary: Researchers got acute and convalescent COVID-19 samples from the United States, Italy and Spain. From T cells, B-cell-depleted T cells, or PBMCs came the material, which was cDNA or gDNA.

This clone has more than one count but fewer than ten. V lost 1 base, J lost 7 bases, and 6 bases stayed unmatched. CDR1 and CDR2 from the germline V gene are LGHNA and YNFKEQ. The CDR3 spans 14 residues. As handled by the study authors: Amplification of reference gene primers was used by the study to estimate nucleated cell counts. Assay: immunoSEQ multiplex PCR; the TCRdb copy retains only in-frame clones and omits some. V and J calls plus clone size are reproduced from that table; the DNA served to infer D and trimming. The data contain 59,000 or so clones, around four fifths of them singletons. Sequenced material: peripheral blood. This receptor was obtained from a woman in her fifties or sixties with active or convalescent COVID-19. The chain carries TRBV4-2 and TRBJ1-1, with 7 bases fitting TRBD1. CDR3 in DNA: TGTGCCAGCAGCCAAGCCGACAGGGATGGTGAAGCTTTCTTT. Protein sequence: CASSQADRDGEAFF.